This TCR beta chain is from a study of cytomegalovirus exposure and HLA in healthy donors. Broader study findings: Researchers had no immune exposure information except CMV serostatus available. Later on, a genetic analysis was performed. It linked a missense variant in DCLRE1C with V- and J-gene trimming of TCR beta.

This clone was seen a single time. The antigen is unknown. The PCR was carried out with 60 Vbeta primers and 13 Jbeta primers. Study processing details: Per a later analysis, the number of unique TCR beta chains was roughly 83 million, of which 10 million to 11 million were shared. Measured with immunoSEQ multiplex PCR; TCRdb has only the in-frame clones, and not every one. That table supplies the V and J calls and clone size; D and trimming were determined from the DNA. This table has over 150,000 clones, around 67% appearing once. The source is a woman aged 25 to 39 in good health and CMV-seropositive. Sequencing was done on a sample of PBMCs.

The CDR3 coding sequence is TGTGCCAGCAGTCCGTTAGCGACCTCCTACGAGCAGTACTTC. Its protein is CASSPLATSYEQYF. This chain connects TRBV28 to TRBJ2-7, with TRBD2 as a possible D gene (5 bases). CDR3 size: 14 residues. CDR1 MDHEN and CDR2 SYDVKM come from the germline V gene. V lost 5 bases and J 0 bases, leaving 11 bases between the germline ends.